This T cell receptor (beta chain) was retrieved from a study of regulatory T cells in long-lasting Graves disease. This clonotype was seen more than once but under ten times. Germline V gene sequence: CDR1 LGHDT, CDR2 YNNKEL (reference sequence). There are 13 residues in the CDR3. Trimming cost V 5 bases and J 3 bases, with 7 bases left between them. Specified time point: newly diagnosed GD, antithyroid drugs for less than 3 months. PBMCs were the source of the RNA used for TCR sequencing. Building the TCR beta libraries relied on iRepertoire HTBI primers, and CDR3 regions underwent Arm-PCR. TCRdb called the multiplex PCR reads again in MiXCR, with one record for every CDR3 protein. The sample has about 450,000 distinct CDR3 sequences, 14% seen once. These data were likewise used in another study, on T cells in Graves' hyperthyroidism and ophthalmopathy.

The gene calls are TRBV3-1 and TRBJ2-2; TRBD1 is a possible D gene (6 bases). This sample comprised peripheral blood mononuclear cells (PBMCs), obtained at new diagnosis, from a patient treated with antithyroid drugs. This TCR was recovered from a woman aged 50 to 65 with Graves disease. CDR3 bases: TGTGCCAGCAGCTACAGGGACACCGGGGAGCTGTTTTTT. It yields the protein CASSYRDTGELFF.